The 32 T cell receptor beta chains below all came from one sample that was sequenced in a study of blood T cell repertoires in COVID-19. Sequencing used immunoSEQ multiplex PCR; TCRdb keeps in-frame clones, though not all of them. The sample lists about 240,000 clones, about four fifths occurring once. The sequenced material came from PBMCs or T cells enriched from blood (not recorded which). These receptors all stem from a woman aged 35 to 49 who had been exposed to COVID-19.

This sequence joins TRBV12-3 or TRBV12-4 and TRBJ1-2; D uncertain. The CDR3 is made up of 13 amino acids. V was shortened by 6 bases and J by 7 bases, with 15 bases between the two germline ends. The CDR3 here is CASSPDGLSGYTF. The CDR3 DNA reads as TGTGCCAGCAGCCCCGACGGGTTAAGTGGCTACACCTTC.

This chain connects TRBV4-2 to TRBJ1-2; possibly TRBD1 for D (5 bases). Germline values: CDR1 LGHNA, CDR2 YNFKEQ. V lost 0 bases and J 6 bases, leaving 8 bases between the germline ends. This CDR3 is built from 13 residues. In DNA form, the CDR3 reads TGTGCCAGCAGCCAAGATGGAGGGGATGGCTACACCTTC. Encoded protein: CASSQDGGDGYTF.

This chain connects TRBV9 to TRBJ2-1; D uncertain. Germline V CDR1 and CDR2: SGDLS, YYNGEE. CDR3 length equals 13 residues. V shed 0 bases and J shed 10 bases, with 11 bases lying between them. CDR3 bases: TGTGCCAGCAGCGTAGCCGGAGCTTACGAGCAGTTCTTC. This gives the protein CASSVAGAYEQFF.

The J gene is TRBJ1-5, the V gene TRBV18; 11 bases match TRBD1. This CDR3 has 18 amino acids. CDR1 is KGHSH, CDR2 LQKENI, per germline. The V segment lost 4 bases and the J segment 1 base; nucleotides outside the gene matches: 9. The CDR3: CASSLTGTGGGSNQPQHF. CDR3 DNA: TGTGCCAGCTCACTGACCGGGACAGGGGGTGGAAGCAATCAGCCCCAGCATTTT.

The chain carries TRBV9 and TRBJ2-1; the match to TRBD1 covers 7 bases. CDR1 SGDLS and CDR2 YYNGEE come from the germline V gene. This CDR3 spans 14 amino acids. Trimming took 5 bases from V and 10 from J; bases not matched to a gene: 12. CDR3 amino acids: CASSPGQSLGEQFF. CDR3 DNA sequence: TGTGCCAGCAGTCCGGGACAGAGTCTGGGGGAGCAGTTCTTC.

V usage is TRBV4-2 and J usage is TRBJ2-7; D perhaps matches TRBD1 (5 bases). The CDR3 is 13 amino acids. The V end was cut by 5 bases, the J end by 4 bases, with 12 bases between. The germline V gene encodes CDR1 LGHNA and CDR2 YNFKEQ. This chain's CDR3 is CASSWGDEYEQYF. CDR3 nucleotides: TGTGCCAGCAGCTGGGGCGATGAATACGAGCAGTACTTC.

The rearrangement uses TRBV14 and TRBJ2-5, with 7 bases aligning to TRBD1. The CDR3 has 13 amino acids. Germline V gene sequence: CDR1 SGHDN, CDR2 FVKESK. J gave up 5 bases and V 10 bases, and 10 bases lay outside the gene matches. CDR3 protein: CATRDSPRETQYF. Here the CDR3 DNA reads TGTGCCACACGGGACAGCCCACGGGAGACCCAGTACTTC.

The chain couples TRBV7-3 to TRBJ2-5; 9 bases align to TRBD2. This CDR3 is built from 15 residues. CDR1 and CDR2 from the germline V gene are SGHTA and FQGTGA. With V trimmed by 5 bases and J by 5 bases, 9 bases remained unmatched. The CDR3 DNA sequence: TGTGCCAGCAGCCCGAAGCGGGGGGCGTGGGAGACCCAGTACTTC. This translates into CASSPKRGAWETQYF.

The CDR3 spells CASGDPSNYGYTF. The CDR3 bases are TGTGCCAGCGGAGACCCTTCTAACTATGGCTACACCTTC. This sequence joins TRBV9 and TRBJ1-2; D unclear. This CDR3 is built from 13 residues. CDR1 and CDR2 from the germline V gene are SGDLS and YYNGEE. Trimming shortened V by 7 bases and J by 0 bases, and 10 bases separated the two germline ends. The whole variable domain, remainder taken from reference TRBV9 and TRBJ1-2, is DSGVTQTPKHLITATGQRVTLRCSPRSGDLSVYWYQQSLDQGLQFLIQYYNGEERAKGNILERFSAQQFPDLHSELNLSSLELGDSALYFCASGDPSNYGYTFGSGTRLTVV.

The CDR3 bases are TGTGCCAGCTCACTAAATCCGGGACAGGTCCCCGAAGCTTTCTTT. Its protein is CASSLNPGQVPEAFF. The rearrangement links TRBV18 to TRBJ1-1, with TRBD1 matching over 8 bases. Germline V gives CDR1 KGHSH, CDR2 LQKENI. The CDR3 totals 15 residues. V was pared by 4 bases and J by 8 bases, with 12 bases of the junction left unmatched.

The chain links TRBV5-1 to TRBJ1-1, with 8 bases lining up with TRBD1. CDR1 is SGHRS and CDR2 is YFSETQ in the germline V gene. Trimming at V came to 4 bases and at J to 2 bases, leaving 7 bases not matched to a gene. This CDR3 has 15 residues. In DNA form, the CDR3 reads TGCGCCAGCAGCCACCCCCAGGGGGCCAACACTGAAGCTTTCTTT. Its translation: CASSHPQGANTEAFF.

The chain employs TRBV7-2 and TRBJ1-2, with D uncertain. Germline values: CDR1 SGHTA, CDR2 FQGNSA. The CDR3 covers 12 residues. Trimming shortened V by 5 bases and J by 7 bases, and 11 bases separated the two germline ends. This CDR3 reads CASSPNEGGYTF. The DNA for the CDR3 is TGTGCCAGCAGCCCGAATGAGGGTGGCTACACCTTC. Supplemented by reference TRBV7-2 and TRBJ1-2, the full variable domain reads GAGVSQSPSNKVTEKGKDVELRCDPISGHTALYWYRQSLGQGLEFLIYFQGNSAPDKSGLPSDRFSAERTGGSVSTLTIQRTQQEDSAVYLCASSPNEGGYTFGSGTRLTVV.

V usage is TRBV19 and J usage is TRBJ2-7, with 9 bases identical to TRBD1. The CDR3 length is 14 residues. CDR1 is LNHDA and CDR2 is SQIVND in the germline V gene (reference sequence). The V and J ends lost 3 bases and 3 bases, in that order; junction bases with no gene match: 3. This chain's CDR3 is CASSIRDRDYEQYF. CDR3 nucleotide sequence: TGTGCCAGTAGTATCCGGGACAGGGACTACGAGCAGTACTTC.

The chain links TRBV6-5 to TRBJ2-7; TRBD2 aligns across 7 bases. From germline, CDR1 is MNHEY and CDR2 SVGAGI. This CDR3 region has 16 residues. With V trimmed by 6 bases and J by 3 bases, 14 bases remained unmatched. Here the CDR3 reads CASSYHSTSPNYEQYF. In DNA, the CDR3 is TGTGCCAGCAGCTACCACTCGACTAGCCCAAACTACGAGCAGTACTTC.

The chain uses TRBV2 and TRBJ2-5; the D gene is possibly TRBD2 (6 bases). Per the germline V gene, CDR1 is SNHLY and CDR2 is FYNNEI. V shed 7 bases and J shed 4 bases, with 16 bases lying between them. The CDR3 loop spans 14 amino acids. CDR3 sequence: CASTKEEGRETQYF. CDR3 bases: TGTGCCAGCACCAAAGAGGAGGGAAGAGAGACCCAGTACTTC.

V and J are TRBV7-3 and TRBJ1-1; tentatively, D is TRBD1 (6 bases). The length of the CDR3 is 13 residues. The V gene's germline CDR1 is SGHTA and CDR2 FQGTGA. Trimming left V 5 bases short and J 3 bases short, with 10 bases between. DNA of the CDR3: TGTGCCAGCAGCATACAGGGTGACACTGAAGCTTTCTTT. It translates to CASSIQGDTEAFF.

The CDR3 sequence is CASSYGDFWDTQYF. CDR3 nucleotides: TGTGCCAGCAGTTACGGAGACTTTTGGGATACGCAGTATTTT. The V gene is TRBV6-5, the J gene TRBJ2-3; D ambiguous. CDR3 size: 14 residues. Germline V gene data show CDR1 as MNHEY and CDR2 as SVGAGI. The V end was cut by 2 bases, the J end by 6 bases, with 12 bases between.

The rearrangement joins TRBV5-1 to TRBJ1-3; no clear D gene. Germline V gene data show CDR1 as SGHRS and CDR2 as YFSETQ. The CDR3 is 14 amino acids. Trimming left V 4 bases short and J 0 bases short, with 8 bases between. The CDR3: CASSPSGSGNTIYF. CDR3 coding DNA: TGCGCCAGCAGCCCGTCCGGCTCTGGAAACACCATATATTTT.

This clone was detected only a few times. The rearrangement links TRBV4-1 to TRBJ1-2; D perhaps matches TRBD1 (5 bases). The CDR3 contains 11 residues. V lost 2 bases and J lost 9, with 7 bases in between. CDR1 and CDR2 (germline): MGHRA, YSYEKL. The CDR3 loop reads CASSQRGSYTF. CDR3 nucleotides: TGCGCCAGCAGCCAACGGGGGAGCTACACCTTC.

The V gene is TRBV12-1, the J gene TRBJ1-5; the table's D gene call, TRBD1, was not cross checked with the DNA. TRBV12-1 is a pseudogene segment. The CDR3 runs to 17 residues. The CDR3 protein is CASSFALGRVLNQPQHF. The CDR3 nucleotides read TGTGCCAGCAGCTTTGCTTTGGGCAGGGTCCTTAATCAGCCCCAGCATTTT.

This rearrangement joins TRBV19 to TRBJ2-1; 7 nucleotides agree with TRBD1. V gave up 6 bases and J gave up 7 bases; unmatched junction bases: 3. This CDR3 region has 12 residues. Germline V gene sequence: CDR1 LNHDA, CDR2 SQIVND (reference sequence). DNA of the CDR3: TGTGCCAGTAGGACAGGGCCGAATGAGCAGTTCTTC. Its protein product is CASRTGPNEQFF.

The chain is built from TRBV9 and TRBJ2-2, with a possible D match to TRBD2 (5 bases). The CDR3 is 16 amino acids. Germline-derived CDR1 and CDR2 are SGDLS and YYNGEE. V was trimmed by 4 bases and J by 1 base, leaving 14 bases between them. For the CDR3, the DNA is TGTGCCAGCAGCCGACGAGCGGATCAGAACACCGGGGAGCTGTTTTTT. Its translation: CASSRRADQNTGELFF.

The chain employs TRBV4-2 and TRBJ2-7, with D perhaps TRBD2 (7 bases). Germline V gene sequence: CDR1 LGHNA, CDR2 YNFKEQ. The CDR3 has 16 residues. V lost 1 base to trimming and J lost 2 bases, with 15 bases between them. The CDR3 loop reads CASSQGSAGDTYEQYF. Written as DNA, the CDR3 is TGTGCCAGCAGCCAAGGATCGGCGGGGGACACCTACGAGCAGTACTTC.

The V call is TRBV1, the J call TRBJ1-1. TRBV1 counts as a pseudogene. The CDR3 covers 15 residues. In DNA, the CDR3 is TGCACCAGCAGCCAAGACGAGAGAATGAACACTGAAGCTTTCTTT. It specifies CTSSQDERMNTEAFF.

V usage is TRBV5-1 and J usage is TRBJ1-1; TRBD1 aligns across 7 bases. Germline CDR1 reads SGHRS; CDR2 reads YFSETQ. This CDR3 is built from 15 residues. The ends lost 1 base at V and 0 bases at J; junction bases unmatched: 3. This CDR3 is CASSLMDRMNTEAFF. CDR3 sequence (DNA): TGCGCCAGCAGCTTGATGGACAGGATGAACACTGAAGCTTTCTTT.

This rearrangement joins TRBV7-8 to TRBJ2-4; 8 bases agree with TRBD1. The V gene's germline CDR1 is SGHVS and CDR2 FQNEAQ. The length of the CDR3 is 14 residues. Germline trimming cut 5 bases from V and 4 bases from J; bases unmatched to any gene: 4. CDR3 protein: CASSTRTGKNIQYF. CDR3 coding DNA: TGTGCCAGCAGCACCCGGACAGGGAAAAACATTCAGTACTTC.

On this clone itself: Other DNA sequences in this sample translate to the same CDR3. This chain joins TRBV5-1 and TRBJ2-7; D is perhaps TRBD2 (7 bases). The CDR3 has 15 amino acids. Germline CDR1 SGHRS, CDR2 YFSETQ. V lost 3 bases to trimming and J lost 0 bases, with 13 bases between them. DNA for the CDR3: TGCGCCAGCAGCTCCCTTGCGGGGGCCTCCTACGAGCAGTACTTC. Protein sequence: CASSSLAGASYEQYF.

This clone was seen just once. The gene calls are TRBV19 and TRBJ1-4; D gene unclear. There are 12 residues in the CDR3. Trimming took off 5 bases at V and 4 bases at J, with 5 bases between the two ends. Germline V gene data show CDR1 as LNHDA and CDR2 as SQIVND (reference sequence). The CDR3 DNA sequence: TGTGCCAGTAGTCTACGTAATGAAAAACTGTTTTTT. It specifies CASSLRNEKLFF.

This clone occurred once. Other DNA sequences from this sample encode an identical CDR3 as well. The chain recombines TRBV14 with TRBJ1-1; D ambiguous. The CDR3 extends over 13 amino acids. In germline, CDR1 is SGHDN, CDR2 FVKESK. V lost 0 bases and J lost 2, with 4 bases in between. CDR3 sequence (DNA): TGTGCCAGCAGCCAAGAGTTAAACACTGAAGCTTTCTTT. The encoded protein is CASSQELNTEAFF.

The V gene is TRBV11-1, the J gene TRBJ1-1; D might be TRBD1 (6 bases). The germline V gene has CDR1 SGHAT and CDR2 FQDESV (reference sequence). V lost 0 bases and J lost 7, with 15 bases in between. This CDR3 region has 15 residues. The CDR3 protein is CASSLALGAPREAFF. CDR3 DNA: TGTGCCAGCAGCTTAGCTTTGGGGGCCCCCCGTGAAGCTTTCTTT.

J is TRBJ2-7 and V is TRBV5-4, with D possibly matching TRBD1 (5 bases). The CDR3 length is 15 residues. Trimming took off 4 bases at V and 6 bases at J, with 20 bases between the two ends. CDR1 is SGHNT, CDR2 YYREEE, per germline (reference sequence). The CDR3 protein is CASSDRQLLSPEQYF. Here the CDR3 DNA reads TGTGCCAGCAGCGACAGACAGTTGCTTTCCCCCGAGCAGTACTTC.

The chain couples TRBV3-1 (or the pseudogene TRBV3-2) to TRBJ1-6, with D perhaps TRBD1 (5 bases). Germline V lookup: CDR1 LGHDT, CDR2 YNNKEL (reference sequence). The CDR3 length is 14 residues. V lost 5 bases, J lost 0 bases, and 5 bases lay in between. CDR3 coding DNA: TGTGCCAGCAGCGGACACTCCTATAATTCACCCCTCCACTTT. Encoded protein: CASSGHSYNSPLHF.